Shown below are 20 T cell receptor beta chains from a single sample sequenced in a study of T-cell reconstitution after alpha-beta-depleted transplantation in children. Unique molecular identifiers were built into the TCRbeta library. A single record per CDR3 protein comes from TCRdb applying MiXCR to the PCR reads. The sample records roughly 400,000 distinct CDR3 sequences, over 40% being singletons. The sequencing used PBMCs, collected before TCRalphabeta/CD19-depleted stem cell transplant. The source of these receptors is a girl aged 2-10 years with aplastic anemia, due to receive a stem cell transplant.

This clonotype has a handful of counts. The CDR3 DNA reads TGCAGTGCTTTCGGACTAGCGGGGTACGAGCAGTACTTC. Amino acids: CSAFGLAGYEQYF. V is TRBV20-1 and J is TRBJ2-7; TRBD2 matches 12 bases. Germline V gene lookup returns CDR1 DFQATT and CDR2 SNEGSKA (reference sequence). The CDR3 has 13 amino acids. V shed 5 bases, J shed 4 bases, and the junction held 3 bases outside the gene matches.

The V call is TRBV28, the J call TRBJ2-7, with 8 bases aligning to TRBD1. This CDR3 comprises 15 residues. V shed 10 bases, J shed 2 bases, and the junction held 13 bases outside the gene matches. The germline gives CDR1 MDHEN, CDR2 SYDVKM. The CDR3 protein is CAIRGQTGAPYEQYF. In DNA, the CDR3 is TGTGCCATCAGGGGGCAGACAGGGGCCCCCTACGAGCAGTACTTC.

This clonotype appeared a single time. The chain is built from TRBV19 and TRBJ2-2, with no clear D. From germline, CDR1 is LNHDA and CDR2 SQIVND (reference sequence). The CDR3 is 10 amino acids. The CDR3 region has the DNA TGTGCACCGGGCACCGGGGAGCTGTTTTTT. Amino acids: CAPGTGELFF.

This clonotype was seen more than once but under ten times. This chain links TRBV12-3 or TRBV12-4 with TRBJ2-2; 7 bases are shared with TRBD2. This CDR3 spans 17 amino acids. V lost 6 bases and J lost 0; bases outside the gene matches: 10. CDR3 nucleotide sequence: TGTGCCAGCAGCGCTGGGGAAGCGGGAACGAACACCGGGGAGCTGTTTTTT. This sequence encodes CASSAGEAGTNTGELFF.

This chain connects TRBV7-9 to TRBJ2-3, with TRBD1 matching 7 bases. The CDR3 contains 17 residues. J lost 3 bases, V lost 5 bases, and 14 bases had no gene match. Looked up from germline, CDR1 is SEHNR and CDR2 is FQNEAQ (reference sequence). CDR3 DNA sequence: TGTGCCAGCAGCGCGAGCCCAACAGGGGTTCGGACAGATACGCAGTATTTT. It is translated as CASSASPTGVRTDTQYF.

The J gene is TRBJ2-1, the V gene TRBV5-6, with 7 bases aligning to TRBD2. There are 16 residues in the CDR3. Germline V gives CDR1 SGHDT, CDR2 YYEEEE. Trimming removed 4 bases from V and 0 bases from J; junction bases left unmatched: 7. In nucleotides, the CDR3 is TGTGCCAGCAGCGAAACAGCGGGGCTCTCCTACAATGAGCAGTTCTTC. Translated, it gives CASSETAGLSYNEQFF.

The V and J genes are TRBV29-1 and TRBJ2-5, with TRBD2 as a possible D gene (6 bases). The CDR3 contains 15 residues. With 2 bases removed from V and 0 bases from J, the gap between germline ends came to 13 bases. Germline lookup yields CDR1 SQVTM and CDR2 ANQGSEA. The CDR3 reads CSVERSGVYQETQYF. The CDR3 bases are TGCAGCGTTGAACGTAGCGGAGTCTACCAAGAGACCCAGTACTTC.

Only a few counts were recorded for this clonotype. The chain combines TRBV28 with TRBJ2-3; TRBD1 matches at 7 bases. With V trimmed by 6 bases and J by 4 bases, 7 bases remained unmatched. The CDR3 is 14 amino acids. Germline values: CDR1 MDHEN, CDR2 SYDVKM. In DNA form, the CDR3 reads TGTGCCAGCAGACAGACAGGGCGGCCAGATACGCAGTATTTT. Its translation is CASRQTGRPDTQYF.

The CDR3 loop reads CASRAPKASDTQYF. The CDR3 DNA reads TGTGCCAGCAGAGCCCCGAAGGCCTCAGATACGCAGTATTTT. V is TRBV6-2 or TRBV6-3 and J is TRBJ2-3; no definite D call. The V gene lost 6 bases and the J gene lost 4 bases, with 14 bases spanning the gap. The CDR3 runs to 14 residues. Germline V gene lookup returns CDR1 MNHEY and CDR2 SVGEGT.

The chain is built from TRBV7-2 and TRBJ2-1, with 12 bases aligning to TRBD2. V gave up 5 bases and J gave up 7 bases; unmatched junction bases: 9. The germline gives CDR1 SGHTA, CDR2 FQGNSA. The CDR3 has 16 amino acids. CDR3 nucleotide sequence: TGTGCCAGCAGCCGTCTGGGACTAGCGGGCCAAAATGAGCAGTTCTTC. Residues: CASSRLGLAGQNEQFF. Complete variable domain (other parts from reference TRBV7-2 and TRBJ2-1): GAGVSQSPSNKVTEKGKDVELRCDPISGHTALYWYRQSLGQGLEFLIYFQGNSAPDKSGLPSDRFSAERTGGSVSTLTIQRTQQEDSAVYLCASSRLGLAGQNEQFFGPGTRLTVL.

The V and J genes are TRBV12-3 or TRBV12-4 and TRBJ2-5; perhaps TRBD1 as D (6 bases). CDR3 size: 16 residues. Trimming took off 6 bases at V and 7 bases at J, with 24 bases between the two ends. CDR3 sequence: CASSAQIRDTVRTQYF. DNA for the CDR3: TGTGCCAGCAGCGCCCAAATCCGGGACACGGTGAGGACCCAGTACTTC.

In regard to this clonotype: A read error may be the cause here, since a much bigger clone is one base away. The V gene is TRBV29-1, the J gene TRBJ2-7, with 8 nucleotides matching TRBD2. Per germline, CDR1 SQVTM and CDR2 ANQGSEA. After removal of 6 bases from V and 4 bases from J, the junction contained 5 bases not matched to a gene. This CDR3 spans 12 amino acids. The CDR3 DNA follows: TGCAGCGTGGTGGGCGGGAGGTACGAGCAGTACTTC. It codes for CSVVGGRYEQYF.

This clonotype was found many times. The chain links TRBV20-1 to TRBJ2-1; 7 positions agree with TRBD2. CDR3 length: 15 residues. V was pared by 7 bases and J by 6 bases, with 15 bases of the junction left unmatched. CDR1 is DFQATT and CDR2 is SNEGSKA in the germline V gene (reference sequence). The CDR3 protein is CSVWSGINGLNEQFF. CDR3 coding DNA: TGCAGTGTATGGAGCGGGATAAATGGGCTCAATGAGCAGTTCTTC.

Only one count was recorded for this clonotype. The chain uses TRBV29-1 and TRBJ2-1; TRBD2 matches at 8 bases. Germline trimming cut 5 bases from V and 2 bases from J; bases unmatched to any gene: 5. This CDR3 comprises 14 residues. Looked up from germline, CDR1 is SQVTM and CDR2 is ANQGSEA. CDR3 amino acids: CSVPTSGPYNEQFF. The CDR3 DNA reads TGCAGCGTTCCAACTAGCGGACCCTACAATGAGCAGTTCTTC.

This chain joins TRBV19 and TRBJ1-5; 12 bases are shared with TRBD1. The CDR3 contains 13 residues. V was pared by 9 bases and J by 6 bases, with 3 bases of the junction left unmatched. The germline V gene encodes CDR1 LNHDA and CDR2 SQIVND (reference sequence). CDR3 sequence (DNA): TGTGCCAGCCGGGACAGGGGGCTTCAGCCCCAGCATTTT. Translated: CASRDRGLQPQHF.

The chain recombines TRBV7-9 with TRBJ2-1, with TRBD1 as a possible D gene (5 bases). Germline CDR1 reads SEHNR; CDR2 reads FQNEAQ (reference sequence). V was shortened by 4 bases and J by 9 bases, with 16 bases between the two germline ends. CDR3 size: 14 residues. Here the CDR3 reads CASSSTTVYSEQFF. DNA of the CDR3: TGTGCCAGCAGCTCCACGACAGTTTATAGTGAGCAGTTCTTC.

For this clonotype: One junction end does not reproduce the germline sequence, and a read error may be involved. The chain recombines TRBV12-3 or TRBV12-4 with TRBJ2-4; TRBD2 aligns across 10 bases. CDR3 length: 15 residues. The CDR3 coding sequence is TGTCCCAGCAGTTTTCTAGCGGGAGCCCAAAACATTCAGTACTTC. As protein: CPSSFLAGAQNIQYF.

V and J are TRBV28 and TRBJ1-6; 7 bases match TRBD1. Germline V CDR1 and CDR2: MDHEN, SYDVKM. Unmatched junction bases numbered 11, after V lost 6 bases and J lost 9 bases. CDR3 length: 15 amino acids. The DNA of the CDR3 is TGTGCCAGCAGGTCCACGACAGGGAGTGCTTCACCCCTCCACTTT. It codes for CASRSTTGSASPLHF.

The V call is TRBV28, the J call TRBJ2-3; TRBD2 is a possible D gene (7 bases). Trimming took off 5 bases at V and 6 bases at J, with 27 bases between the two ends. The CDR3 is 18 residues long. The germline CDR1 and CDR2 sequences are MDHEN and SYDVKM. CDR3 sequence (DNA): TGTGCCAGCAGTCCTTCCAGGGGAAGCGGGGCCATTAGGGATACGCAGTATTTT. This encodes CASSPSRGSGAIRDTQYF.

A few counts support this clonotype. V usage is TRBV7-9 and J usage is TRBJ1-2; 7 bases are shared with TRBD1. The germline V gene encodes CDR1 SEHNR and CDR2 FQNEAQ (reference sequence). Trimming at V came to 5 bases and at J to 8 bases, leaving 8 bases not matched to a gene. The CDR3 extends over 13 amino acids. CDR3 residues: CASSQTGSLGYTF. The CDR3 bases are TGTGCCAGCAGCCAGACAGGGTCTCTGGGCTACACCTTC.